This T cell receptor beta chain is drawn from a study of OX40 agonist ivuxolimab in advanced cancers. TCRdb's copy holds only in-frame clones and misses some; the assay was immunoSEQ multiplex PCR. The table has about 66,000 clones, 80% to 90% seen once. CDR1 and CDR2 from the germline V gene are SGHDT and YYEEEE. The CDR3 length is 15 residues. Between the trimmed V and J ends, which lost 4 bases and 5 bases, there was a span of 19 bases. Worth noting for this clone: The antigen is undetermined.

The sampling schedule covered blood at baseline, cycle 4 day 1, and cycle 7 day 1. Study outcomes and limitations: CD4+ and CD8+ blood T cells expanded clonally by week 6 at 0.1 to 3.0 mg/kg. Specificity for antigen went undetermined in the expanded peripheral T cells.

This specimen was CD4+ or CD8+ T cells sorted from blood, taken in a trial of the OX40 agonist ivuxolimab. This clonotype was sampled from an adult with an advanced solid tumor such as melanoma, head and neck, liver or kidney cancer. The V and J genes are TRBV5-6 and TRBJ2-7, with D possibly called TRBD1 or TRBD2 (5 bases each). DNA of the CDR3: TGTGCCAGCAGCCCCCGGACCGGGACCTCGGACGAGCAGTACTTC. Its translation: CASSPRTGTSDEQYF. The whole variable domain, filled in from reference TRBV5-6 and TRBJ2-7, reads DAGVTQSPTHLIKTRGQQVTLRCSPKSGHDTVSWYQQALGQGPQFIFQYYEEEERQRGNFPDRFSGHQFPNYSSELNVNALLLGDSALYLCASSPRTGTSDEQYFGPGTRLTVT.